The 32 T cell receptor beta chains presented below share a single source sample, sequenced in a study of T-cell memory formation after mild COVID-19. TCRdb re-called the 5' RACE reads with MiXCR, one entry per CDR3 protein. The sample has some 120,000 distinct CDR3 sequences; roughly 6% are singletons. Sequences were obtained from PBMCs or a T cell subset sorted from them (not recorded which). The receptors come from an adult woman who had mild COVID-19 (a few samples of this study predate the infection). Cell type and time point are not known.

This clonotype was counted between two and nine times. The rearrangement uses TRBV7-6 and TRBJ2-1, with 7 bases that match TRBD1. J gave up 6 bases and V 4 bases, and 3 bases lay outside the gene matches. Per the germline V gene, CDR1 is SGHVS and CDR2 is FNYEAQ. CDR3 length: 13 amino acids. The CDR3 bases are TGTGCCAGCAGCTCGGGACAGAGCAATGAGCAGTTCTTC. Its protein product is CASSSGQSNEQFF.

V usage is TRBV7-9 and J usage is TRBJ2-2; 8 bases agree with TRBD2. J gave up 4 bases and V 5 bases, and 6 bases lay outside the gene matches. The CDR3 totals 15 residues. The germline V gene encodes CDR1 SEHNR and CDR2 FQNEAQ (reference sequence). CDR3 DNA sequence: TGTGCCAGCAGCCCCCGGGAGGGAAGCACCGGGGAGCTGTTTTTT. This sequence encodes CASSPREGSTGELFF.

This clonotype turned up a few times. The chain links TRBV4-3 to TRBJ1-2; D is unresolved. CDR1 is LGHNA and CDR2 is YSLEER in the germline V gene. Trimming took off 1 base at V and 6 bases at J, with 9 bases between the two ends. The CDR3 runs to 13 residues. This CDR3 is CASSQAPSHGYTF. CDR3 coding DNA: TGCGCCAGCAGCCAAGCACCCTCTCATGGCTACACCTTC.

The rearrangement joins TRBV6-5 to TRBJ1-2; 7 bases map to TRBD1. The germline CDR1 and CDR2 sequences are MNHEY and SVGAGI. Losses at the gene ends were 7 bases for V and 6 bases for J; bases not matched to a gene: 5. This CDR3 spans 12 amino acids. The CDR3: CASKGAAHGYTF. The CDR3 DNA follows: TGTGCCAGCAAGGGGGCAGCCCATGGCTACACCTTC.

In its sample, this clonotype was seen a few times. The V and J genes are TRBV3-1 and TRBJ2-7; possibly TRBD1 for D (5 bases). In germline, CDR1 is LGHDT, CDR2 YNNKEL (reference sequence). The V end lost 0 bases, the J end lost 3 bases, and 18 bases lay between the germline ends. This CDR3 contains 17 residues. The CDR3 loop reads CASSQDWGRARDYEQYF. The CDR3 bases are TGTGCCAGCAGCCAAGATTGGGGCCGAGCCAGAGACTACGAGCAGTACTTC.

In its sample, this clonotype was seen many times. The chain combines TRBV5-1 with TRBJ2-7, with no clear D. V was trimmed by 1 base and J by 5 bases, leaving 16 bases between them. Germline values: CDR1 SGHRS, CDR2 YFSETQ. The CDR3 spans 15 residues. The chain's CDR3 is CASSLFHSGLNEQYF. In DNA form, the CDR3 reads TGCGCCAGCAGCTTGTTCCACAGTGGGTTGAACGAGCAGTACTTC.

This clonotype was seen more than once but under ten times. This rearrangement joins TRBV5-6 to TRBJ1-1, with unresolved D. The V and J ends lost 4 bases and 2 bases respectively, with 12 bases between them. Germline V gives CDR1 SGHDT, CDR2 YYEEEE. The CDR3 extends over 14 amino acids. In nucleotides, the CDR3 is TGTGCCAGCAGCCCTTTGGGAGGCAACACTGAAGCTTTCTTT. Amino acids: CASSPLGGNTEAFF. The full variable domain, completed using reference TRBV5-6 and TRBJ1-1, is DAGVTQSPTHLIKTRGQQVTLRCSPKSGHDTVSWYQQALGQGPQFIFQYYEEEERQRGNFPDRFSGHQFPNYSSELNVNALLLGDSALYLCASSPLGGNTEAFFGQGTRLTVV.

Regarding this clonotype: The junction departs from the called germline gene at one end, perhaps through a read error. This chain uses TRBV4-1 with TRBJ1-6, with D tentatively TRBD1 (6 bases). This CDR3 has 19 amino acids. Germline lookup yields CDR1 MGHRA and CDR2 YSYEKL. CDR3 nucleotide sequence: TGCGCCAGCAGCCAAGACCTGGACAGAAGTCGATCCTATAATTCACCACTCCACTTT. It translates to CASSQDLDRSRSYNSPLHF.

This clonotype appeared a few times. This chain joins TRBV18 and TRBJ2-3; D is ambiguous. From germline, CDR1 is KGHSH and CDR2 LQKENI. This CDR3 comprises 11 residues. Trimming removed 2 bases at V and 4 bases at J, with 1 base between. CDR3 protein: CASSPADTQYF. CDR3 coding DNA: TGTGCCAGCTCACCAGCAGATACGCAGTATTTT.

The sample holds many counts of this clonotype. The chain joins TRBV9 to TRBJ2-2, with D hard to call. V was trimmed by 4 bases and J by 3 bases, leaving 10 bases between them. CDR1 and CDR2 (germline): SGDLS, YYNGEE. This CDR3 spans 14 amino acids. CDR3 in DNA: TGTGCCAGCAGCCCCCCCTCGGACACCGGGGAGCTGTTTTTT. This sequence encodes CASSPPSDTGELFF. Full variable domain (remainder filled in from reference TRBV9 and TRBJ2-2): DSGVTQTPKHLITATGQRVTLRCSPRSGDLSVYWYQQSLDQGLQFLIQYYNGEERAKGNILERFSAQQFPDLHSELNLSSLELGDSALYFCASSPPSDTGELFFGEGSRLTVL.

This clonotype was detected many times. The chain employs TRBV12-3 or TRBV12-4 and TRBJ1-4; the D is unclear. This CDR3 contains 11 residues. Trimming left V 1 base short and J 7 bases short, with 1 base between. Here the CDR3 DNA reads TGTGCCAGCAGTTTAGGTGAAAAACTGTTTTTT. Translated, it gives CASSLGEKLFF.

This chain joins TRBV19 and TRBJ1-5, with 7 nucleotides matching TRBD1. Germline CDR1 reads LNHDA; CDR2 reads SQIVND (reference sequence). The CDR3 totals 15 residues. V trimming: 4 bases; J trimming: 6 bases; junction bases outside the gene matches: 9. The CDR3 loop reads CASSRGQGVRQPQHF. The CDR3, as DNA: TGTGCCAGTAGTAGGGGTCAGGGGGTTCGTCAGCCCCAGCATTTT.

This clonotype was counted a few times. J is TRBJ1-1 and V is TRBV18; unclear D gene. V lost 2 bases and J lost 2, with 9 bases in between. Germline loops: CDR1 KGHSH, CDR2 LQKENI. The CDR3 sequence is 14 residues long. This CDR3 is CASSPGLLNTEAFF. CDR3 nucleotide sequence: TGTGCCAGCTCACCAGGGCTCCTCAACACTGAAGCTTTCTTT.

This chain connects TRBV7-3 to TRBJ2-6; D gene unclear. Between the trimmed V and J ends, which lost 6 bases and 0 bases, there was a span of 15 bases. CDR1 is SGHTA and CDR2 is FQGTGA in the germline V gene. The CDR3 extends over 17 amino acids. CDR3 nucleotide sequence: TGTGCCAGCAGTCAAACCGGACCGTTCTCTGGGGCCAACGTCCTGACTTTC. Translating gives CASSQTGPFSGANVLTF.

V gene TRBV30 combines with J gene TRBJ1-5; tentative D call: TRBD1 (5 bases). Trimming removed 0 bases from V and 6 bases from J, with 12 bases in between. From germline, CDR1 is GTSNPN and CDR2 SVGIG (reference sequence). The CDR3 runs 14 residues. This CDR3 is CAWSVPGMGQPQHF. CDR3 nucleotides: TGTGCCTGGAGTGTACCAGGGATGGGTCAGCCCCAGCATTTT. Drawing the rest from reference TRBV30 and TRBJ1-5, the complete variable domain is SQTIHQWPATLVQPVGSPLSLECTVEGTSNPNLYWYRQAAGRGLQLLFYSVGIGQISSEVPQNLSASRPQDRQFILSSKKLLLSDSGFYLCAWSVPGMGQPQHFGDGTRLSIL.

This clonotype was counted many times. V is TRBV6-5 and J is TRBJ1-2, with 8 bases lining up with TRBD1. Looked up from germline, CDR1 is MNHEY and CDR2 is SVGAGI. Trimming cost V 5 bases and J 4 bases; bases outside gene matches: 3. This CDR3 has 13 amino acids. This chain's CDR3 is CASSGQGSYGYTF. The DNA for the CDR3 is TGTGCCAGCAGTGGACAGGGCTCCTATGGCTACACCTTC.

The V gene is TRBV20-1, the J gene TRBJ1-1; no clear D. The germline V and J ends were trimmed by 0 bases and 5 bases, with 16 bases remaining between them. Germline V CDR1 and CDR2: DFQATT, SNEGSKA (reference sequence). The CDR3 covers 15 residues. The chain's CDR3 is CSARDGWEGRTEAFF. The CDR3 DNA reads as TGCAGTGCTAGAGATGGTTGGGAGGGTCGGACTGAAGCTTTCTTT.

The chain joins TRBV5-6 to TRBJ2-7; D is perhaps TRBD1 (6 bases). CDR3 length equals 18 residues. Germline V gene lookup returns CDR1 SGHDT and CDR2 YYEEEE. V dropped 1 base and J dropped 2 bases, with 22 bases sitting between them. The CDR3 DNA follows: TGTGCCAGCAGCTTGAAGAGGAAGCAGGGGCAATTTCCCTACGAGCAGTACTTC. Amino acids: CASSLKRKQGQFPYEQYF.

V is TRBV12-3 or TRBV12-4 and J is TRBJ1-2; D is unclear. Trimming pared 3 bases from V and 8 bases from J, leaving 4 bases between. CDR3 size: 10 residues. For the CDR3, the DNA is TGTGCCAGCAGTTTTGGCGGCTACACCTTC. Its protein is CASSFGGYTF.

The rearrangement joins TRBV5-5 to TRBJ2-2, with 7 bases matching TRBD2. Germline V gene data show CDR1 as SGHKS and CDR2 as YYEKEE (reference sequence). CDR3 length equals 18 residues. Losses at the gene ends were 0 bases for V and 5 bases for J; bases not matched to a gene: 13. CDR3: CASSLVGVTSVVTGELFF. CDR3 nucleotides: TGTGCCAGCAGCTTGGTGGGGGTCACTAGCGTGGTGACCGGGGAGCTGTTTTTT. Combining the CDR3 with reference TRBV5-5 and TRBJ2-2 gives the whole variable domain DAGVTQSPTHLIKTRGQQVTLRCSPISGHKSVSWYQQVLGQGPQFIFQYYEKEERGRGNFPDRFSARQFPNYSSELNVNALLLGDSALYLCASSLVGVTSVVTGELFFGEGSRLTVL.

This clonotype was counted a few times. The chain combines TRBV7-2 with TRBJ2-1, with D hard to call. This CDR3 has 15 residues. Looked up from germline, CDR1 is SGHTA and CDR2 is FQGNSA. V lost 1 base, J lost 2 bases, and 9 bases lay in between. CDR3 DNA: TGTGCCAGCAGCTTAGGAGGCCGAACCTACAATGAGCAGTTCTTC. Residues: CASSLGGRTYNEQFF.

This clonotype was found a few times. V gene TRBV4-2 combines with J gene TRBJ2-7, with D perhaps matching TRBD2 (5 bases). The CDR3 is 13 amino acids. Germline V gene data show CDR1 as LGHNA and CDR2 as YNFKEQ. The V gene lost 3 bases and the J gene lost 3 bases, with 9 bases spanning the gap. CDR3 nucleotide sequence: TGTGCCAGCAGCCATCTTGAGGGCTACGAGCAGTACTTC. It yields the protein CASSHLEGYEQYF.

J is TRBJ1-3 and V is TRBV7-2; D possibly corresponds to TRBD1 (5 bases). V lost 1 base and J 0 bases, leaving 7 bases between the germline ends. Germline-derived CDR1 and CDR2 are SGHTA and FQGNSA. The CDR3 extends over 15 amino acids. The CDR3 DNA reads TGTGCCAGCAGCTTAGAGGGGTTCTCTGGAAACACCATATATTTT. As protein: CASSLEGFSGNTIYF.

The table lists this clonotype with a few counts. The chain recombines TRBV20-1 with TRBJ2-7, with 11 bases matching TRBD2. V lost 1 base, J lost 0 bases, and 14 bases stayed unmatched. CDR3 length: 19 residues. Per germline, CDR1 DFQATT and CDR2 SNEGSKA (reference sequence). The CDR3 reads CSARVDRLAGPTSSYEQYF. The CDR3 DNA reads TGCAGTGCTAGAGTCGATCGACTAGCGGGACCAACAAGCTCCTACGAGCAGTACTTC.

This clonotype was seen many times. The chain couples TRBV7-2 to TRBJ2-1; D is uncertain. The CDR3 contains 13 residues. V dropped 5 bases and J dropped 6 bases, with 11 bases sitting between them. Germline CDR1 reads SGHTA; CDR2 reads FQGNSA. Here the CDR3 DNA reads TGTGCCAGCAGCCGTGCGCGGCTCAATGAGCAGTTCTTC. Translation: CASSRARLNEQFF.

This clonotype was recorded many times. The genes are TRBV5-1 and TRBJ1-1; D is perhaps TRBD1 (5 bases). The V end was cut by 4 bases, the J end by 0 bases, with 16 bases between. The CDR3 has 16 amino acids. Germline-derived CDR1 and CDR2 are SGHRS and YFSETQ. This chain's CDR3 is CASSLQGRSMNTEAFF. DNA for the CDR3: TGCGCCAGCAGCCTCCAGGGTAGGAGCATGAACACTGAAGCTTTCTTT.

V is TRBV19 and J is TRBJ2-2; the D is unclear. CDR3 size: 13 residues. The V gene's germline CDR1 is LNHDA and CDR2 SQIVND (reference sequence). Trimming took 1 base from V and 3 from J, leaving 3 bases between them. CDR3 region: CASSIAHTGELFF. In nucleotides, the CDR3 is TGTGCCAGTAGTATAGCGCACACCGGGGAGCTGTTTTTT.

In this sample, this clonotype turned up many times. This rearrangement joins TRBV4-2 to TRBJ2-1; D uncertain. The ends were cut back, 4 bases at V and 4 bases at J, with 5 bases in the middle. Germline CDR1 reads LGHNA; CDR2 reads YNFKEQ. The CDR3 spans 12 residues. DNA for the CDR3: TGTGCCAGCAGCCCCCAATACAATGAGCAGTTCTTC. Protein product: CASSPQYNEQFF.

At least ten counts were recorded for this clonotype. This chain joins TRBV12-3 or TRBV12-4 and TRBJ1-2; D is unresolved. This CDR3 comprises 14 residues. Trimming shortened V by 6 bases and J by 2 bases, and 13 bases separated the two germline ends. Here the CDR3 DNA reads TGTGCCAGCAGCCCCGCAGGAAGGAACTATGGCTACACCTTC. Protein sequence: CASSPAGRNYGYTF.

This clonotype has more than one count but fewer than ten. V and J are TRBV12-3 or TRBV12-4 and TRBJ2-7, with 9 bases lining up with TRBD2. Trimming cost V 2 bases and J 3 bases; bases outside gene matches: 2. There are 14 residues in the CDR3. DNA of the CDR3: TGTGCCAGCAGTTTATCTAGCGGGAACTACGAGCAGTACTTC. It specifies CASSLSSGNYEQYF.

This clonotype was picked up many times. Sequence at one end of the junction differs from germline and may be a read error. The V call is TRBV7-9, the J call TRBJ1-2; TRBD1 agrees at 10 bases. The CDR3 spans 15 residues. Germline-derived CDR1 and CDR2 are SEHNR and FQNEAQ (reference sequence). The CDR3 DNA is TGTGCCAGCAGCTTAGATGGGACAGGGGCCTATCGCTACACCTTC. Amino acids: CASSLDGTGAYRYTF.

The V call is TRBV24-1, the J call TRBJ2-1; D not certain. Germline loops: CDR1 KGHDR, CDR2 SFDVKD. The CDR3 sequence is 16 residues long. V was pared by 3 bases and J by 0 bases, with 11 bases between. CDR3 bases: TGTGCCACCAGTGATCCTCAGCCGGGCTCCTACAATGAGCAGTTCTTC. Translating gives CATSDPQPGSYNEQFF.